At least ten counts were recorded for the clone carrying this T cell receptor (beta chain). The TCR beta CDR3 regions underwent amplification using RNA transcripts as the source. TCR CDR3 underwent first-round RT-PCR with the HTBI primer set. In TCRdb, the multiplex PCR reads were re-called with MiXCR into one record per CDR3 protein. Among hundreds of thousands of distinct CDR3 sequences, 20% to 25% were seen once, and the ten largest hold 34%. The sample originates from a study of T cells in Graves' hyperthyroidism and ophthalmopathy. Per germline, CDR1 DFQATT and CDR2 SNEGSKA (reference sequence). V was pared by 4 bases and J by 2 bases, with 19 bases between. This CDR3 region has 16 residues.

Sequencing input: blood. V and J are TRBV20-1 and TRBJ2-3; D might be TRBD1 or TRBD2, each matching 5 bases. This TCR derives from a man aged 25-45 years with Graves' ophthalmopathy. The CDR3 nucleotides read TGCAGTGCTAAGGTCCCGGCCAGGGACGCCACAGATACGCAGTATTTT. This codes for CSAKVPARDATDTQYF.